The present T cell receptor beta chain was sequenced within a study of T cell repertoires in cytomegalovirus infection. About this clonotype itself: Its antigen is unknown.

This CDR3 is 16 amino acids long. Germline V CDR1 and CDR2: MNHNY, SVGAGI (reference sequence). The V end was cut by 0 bases, the J end by 0 bases, with 9 bases between. Via MiXCR, TCRdb re-called the reads, giving one row per CDR3 protein. There are 80,000 or so distinct CDR3 sequences in the sample; approximately 40% occur only once, and 90% to 95% lies in the top ten. This clonotype originated in a human donor in good health (CMV status not recorded). Some clones in this sample may be carry-over from other donors' samples. The chain employs TRBV6-6 and TRBJ1-5, with D maybe TRBD1 (5 bases). Sequencing was performed on CD8+ T cells from cultured PBMCs, taken from culture after CMV antigen stimulation. The CDR3 protein is CASSYSRGYSNQPQHF. The CDR3 nucleotides read TGTGCCAGCAGTTACTCGAGGGGCTATAGCAATCAGCCCCAGCATTTT.